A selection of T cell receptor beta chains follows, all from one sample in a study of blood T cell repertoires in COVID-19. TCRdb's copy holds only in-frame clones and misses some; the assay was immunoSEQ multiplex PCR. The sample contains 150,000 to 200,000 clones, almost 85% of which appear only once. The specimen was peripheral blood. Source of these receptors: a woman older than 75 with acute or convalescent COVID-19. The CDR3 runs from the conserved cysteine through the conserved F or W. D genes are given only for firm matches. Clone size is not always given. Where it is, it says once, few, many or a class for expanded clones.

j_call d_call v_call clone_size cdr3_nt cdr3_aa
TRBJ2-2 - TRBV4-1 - TGCGCCAGCAGCTACGACTCCGCTTCGAACACCGGGGAGCTGTTTTTT CASSYDSASNTGELFF
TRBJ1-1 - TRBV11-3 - TGTGCCAGCAGCTTAAACAGAGGGACTGAAGCTTTCTTT CASSLNRGTEAFF
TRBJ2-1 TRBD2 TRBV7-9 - TGTGCCAGCAGCAAATATGGAACAGCGGGAGGGCCTGGGAATGAGCAGTTCTTC CASSKYGTAGGPGNEQFF
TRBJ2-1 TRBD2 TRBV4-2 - TGTGCCAGCAGCCAAGATGACAACGGGAGGGCCCATTACTACAATGAGCAGTTCTTC CASSQDDNGRAHYYNEQFF
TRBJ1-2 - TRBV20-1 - TGCAGTGCTCGCGTCCTAGTCGGCTACACCTTC CSARVLVGYTF
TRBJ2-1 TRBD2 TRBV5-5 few TGTGCCAGCAGCTTGGGACTAGCAGGTGAGCAGTTCTTC CASSLGLAGEQFF
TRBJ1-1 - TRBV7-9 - TGTGCCAGCAGCTTATCCCCTAGGGGGAAGGGGACTGAAGCTTTCTTT CASSLSPRGKGTEAFF
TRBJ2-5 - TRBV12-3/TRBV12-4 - TGTGCCAGCAGTTTCAGGGTTCAAGAGACCCAGTACTTC CASSFRVQETQYF
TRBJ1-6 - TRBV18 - TGTGCCAGCTCCCCGTCGTATAATTCACCCCTCCACTTT CASSPSYNSPLHF
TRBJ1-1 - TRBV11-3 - TGTGCCAGCAGCCCCGGAGGGACGAACACTGAAGCTTTCTTT CASSPGGTNTEAFF
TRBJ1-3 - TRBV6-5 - TGTGCCAGCACGGCAGAGCGATACTCTGGAAACACCATATATTTT CASTAERYSGNTIYF
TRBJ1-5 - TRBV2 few TGTGCCAGCAAAGGACGGGACAATCAGCCCCAGCATTTT CASKGRDNQPQHF
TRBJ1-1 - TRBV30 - TGTGCCTGGAGTATGCGTGAGAACACTGAAGCTTTCTTT CAWSMRENTEAFF
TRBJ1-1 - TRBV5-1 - TGCGCCAGCAGGTCCGCGGGGAACACTGAAGCTTTCTTT CASRSAGNTEAFF
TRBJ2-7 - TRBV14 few TGTGCCAGCAGCCATTATCCAGGGTACTACGAGCAGTACTTC CASSHYPGYYEQYF
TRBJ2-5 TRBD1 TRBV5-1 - TGCGCCAGCAGCTTTGGGACAGGGGGAGTCCAAGAGACCCAGTACTTC CASSFGTGGVQETQYF
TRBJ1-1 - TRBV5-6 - TGTGCCAGCAAACCTTGGGCTGAGAACACTGAAGCTTTCTTT CASKPWAENTEAFF
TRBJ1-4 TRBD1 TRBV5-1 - TGCGCCAGCAGCTTCGGGGGACAGGCTAATGAAAAACTGTTTTTT CASSFGGQANEKLFF
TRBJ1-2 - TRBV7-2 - TGTGCCAGCGGCCGGCAGGCATCTAACTATGGCTACACCTTC CASGRQASNYGYTF
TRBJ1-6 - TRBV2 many TGTGCCAGCAGTGCCGGGGAAACTGGCTCACCCCTCCACTTT CASSAGETGSPLHF
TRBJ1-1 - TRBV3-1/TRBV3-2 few TGTGCCAGCAGCCAAGATCAGGGGCGGCCGCTTGAAGCTTTCTTT CASSQDQGRPLEAFF
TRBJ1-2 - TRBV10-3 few TGTGCCATCGGGCTAGGAGGAGGCTACTATGGCTACACCTTC CAIGLGGGYYGYTF
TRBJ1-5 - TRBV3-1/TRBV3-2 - TGTGCCAGCAGCCAACCGGGCGGGAGGAAAAATCAGCCCCAGCATTTT CASSQPGGRKNQPQHF
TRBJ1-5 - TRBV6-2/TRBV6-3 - TGTGCCAGCAGTTACCGGGGTAATCAGCCCCAGCATTTT CASSYRGNQPQHF
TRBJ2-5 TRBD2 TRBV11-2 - TGTGCCAGCGGAAGCGGGATAAAAGAGACCCAGTACTTC CASGSGIKETQYF
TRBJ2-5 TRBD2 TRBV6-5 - TGTGCCAGCAGCCGGGGACTAGCGGGGTCGAGAACCCAGTACTTC CASSRGLAGSRTQYF
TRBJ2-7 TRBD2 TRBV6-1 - TGTGCCAGCAGTGAAGGGACTAGCGGGAGTCTCGACGAGCAGTACTTC CASSEGTSGSLDEQYF
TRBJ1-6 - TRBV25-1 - TGTGCCAGCAGTGATGGAGCCAGTTCGCGTTCACCCCTCCACTTT CASSDGASSRSPLHF
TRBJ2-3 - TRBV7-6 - TGTGCCAGCAGCTTAAGGACAGCCTCATCGCCGGATACGCAGTATTTT CASSLRTASSPDTQYF
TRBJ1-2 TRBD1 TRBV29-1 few TGCAGCGTTGGTAAAACAGGGACAGGCGCATCCTATGGCTACACCTTC CSVGKTGTGASYGYTF
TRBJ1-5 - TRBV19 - TGTGCCAGTAGGCTACAGGGTCAGCCCCAGCATTTT CASRLQGQPQHF
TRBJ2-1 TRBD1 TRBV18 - TGTGCCAGCTCAAAGGGGGCCGATGAGCAGTTCTTC CASSKGADEQFF
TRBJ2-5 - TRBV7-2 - TGTGCCAGCAGCCGCGGGACGGAAGAGACCCAGTACTTC CASSRGTEETQYF